The 28 T cell receptor beta chains below were found in one sample sequenced in a study of identical twins. From the 5' RACE reads, TCRdb called clonotypes with MiXCR, one entry per CDR3 protein. The sample holds about 470,000 distinct CDR3 sequences, 20% to 30% seen once. In addition, the sample was reused for a study of T cells expressing NK-cell markers.

Sequenced input: CD4+ T cells sorted from blood. All receptors derive from a young woman in good health.

The rearrangement joins TRBV7-9 to TRBJ1-4; D is unclear. The V gene's germline CDR1 is SEHNR and CDR2 FQNEAQ (reference sequence). V was clipped by 5 bases and J by 5 bases, with 9 bases between them. This CDR3 region has 13 residues. In nucleotides, the CDR3 is TGTGCCAGCAGCCGGACCGAAAATGAAAAACTGTTTTTT. Translating it yields CASSRTENEKLFF. The variable domain in full, completed from reference TRBV7-9 and TRBJ1-4, reads DTGVSQNPRHKITKRGQNVTFRCDPISEHNRLYWYRQTLGQGPEFLTYFQNEAQLEKSRLLSDRFSAERPKGSFSTLEIQRTEQGDSAMYLCASSRTENEKLFFGSGTQLSVL.

This clonotype has ten or more counts. J is TRBJ1-1 and V is TRBV19; D may be TRBD1 (6 bases). CDR3 length equals 15 residues. The germline CDR1 and CDR2 sequences are LNHDA and SQIVND (reference sequence). The germline V and J ends were trimmed by 7 bases and 1 base, with 16 bases remaining between them. The CDR3 DNA reads as TGTGCCAGTACAGCGAAAACAGGGAGGAACACTGAAGCTTTCTTT. The encoded protein is CASTAKTGRNTEAFF.

This clonotype came up once. The chain carries TRBV30 and TRBJ2-7; no definite D call. V was trimmed by 0 bases and J by 2 bases, leaving 20 bases between them. This CDR3 spans 17 amino acids. CDR1 GTSNPN and CDR2 SVGIG come from the germline V gene (reference sequence). The CDR3 DNA sequence: TGTGCCTGGAGTGTATTCCCTCCTGACCCAAGCACCTACGAGCAGTACTTC. This encodes CAWSVFPPDPSTYEQYF.

The table lists this clonotype with a few counts. The chain employs TRBV5-1 and TRBJ1-2, with 10 positions matching TRBD1. The CDR3 is made up of 15 amino acids. V dropped 4 bases and J dropped 6; count of bases not matched to a gene: 9. In germline, CDR1 is SGHRS, CDR2 YFSETQ. DNA of the CDR3: TGCGCCAGCAGCCCGGTAGGCGGACAGGGGGATGGCTACACCTTC. Residues: CASSPVGGQGDGYTF.

The V call is TRBV27, the J call TRBJ2-3; D uncertain. Looked up from germline, CDR1 is MNHEY and CDR2 is SMNVEV (reference sequence). The V end was cut by 3 bases, the J end by 5 bases, with 9 bases between. The CDR3 is made up of 13 amino acids. The CDR3 nucleotides read TGTGCCAGCAGTTTTCAAATGGGAGATACGCAGTATTTT. It codes for CASSFQMGDTQYF.

J is TRBJ2-1 and V is TRBV15; possibly TRBD2 for D (5 bases). The V and J ends lost 7 bases and 15 bases respectively, with 13 bases between them. The CDR3 is made up of 10 amino acids. CDR1 and CDR2 from the germline V gene are LNHNV and YYDKDF (reference sequence). The CDR3 loop reads CATKTTEAFF. Here the CDR3 DNA reads TGTGCCACCAAGACTACCGAGGCGTTCTTC.

The chain carries TRBV30 and TRBJ1-5; D is ambiguous. Trimming pared 1 base from V and 3 bases from J, leaving 7 bases between. Germline loops: CDR1 GTSNPN, CDR2 SVGIG (reference sequence). There are 13 residues in the CDR3. The CDR3 spells CAWSGHNNQPQHF. The CDR3 DNA is TGTGCCTGGAGTGGTCATAACAATCAGCCCCAGCATTTT.

This chain connects TRBV18 to TRBJ2-3; D not certain. Germline CDR1 is KGHSH and CDR2 is LQKENI. V lost 3 bases, J lost 3 bases, and 13 bases lay in between. The CDR3 runs to 15 residues. The CDR3: CASSPSVASTDTQYF. The CDR3 DNA follows: TGTGCCAGCTCACCCTCTGTGGCGTCGACAGATACGCAGTATTTT.

The DNA of the CDR3 is TGCGCCAGCAGGGACAATGCTAATAACTATGGCTACACCTTC. Translation: CASRDNANNYGYTF. The J gene is TRBJ1-2, the V gene TRBV5-1; a possible D gene is TRBD1 (5 bases). The germline V gene encodes CDR1 SGHRS and CDR2 YFSETQ. The CDR3 runs 14 residues. Trimming stripped 5 bases from V and 1 base from J, with 12 bases between.

This clonotype was observed at least ten times. The chain recombines TRBV6-2 or TRBV6-3 with TRBJ2-5; TRBD2 is a possible D gene (6 bases). Germline lookup yields CDR1 MNHEY and CDR2 SVGEGT. The CDR3 covers 15 residues. Between the trimmed V and J ends, which lost 2 bases and 3 bases, there was a span of 13 bases. The DNA of the CDR3 is TGTGCCAGCAGTTACGTAGCGGACCCAAAAGAGACCCAGTACTTC. Protein sequence: CASSYVADPKETQYF.

V gene TRBV18 combines with J gene TRBJ2-1, with TRBD2 matching 8 bases. The V segment lost 3 bases and the J segment 7 bases; nucleotides outside the gene matches: 8. CDR3 length equals 15 residues. From germline, CDR1 is KGHSH and CDR2 LQKENI. The CDR3, as DNA: TGTGCCAGCTCACCCCCAGCGGGGGCTACTAATGAGCAGTTCTTC. Its protein product is CASSPPAGATNEQFF.

The V gene is TRBV20-1, the J gene TRBJ1-5; 8 nucleotides line up with TRBD1. Germline V gives CDR1 DFQATT, CDR2 SNEGSKA (reference sequence). The V gene end was trimmed by 0 bases and the J gene end by 4 bases; junction bases not matched to a gene: 5. The CDR3 covers 15 residues. This CDR3 reads CSARDDRGFNQPQHF. CDR3 nucleotides: TGCAGTGCTAGAGACGACAGGGGCTTTAATCAGCCCCAGCATTTT.

This chain uses TRBV5-5 with TRBJ1-1; D remains ambiguous. Trimming left V 1 base short and J 2 bases short, with 9 bases between. CDR3 length equals 14 residues. The germline V gene has CDR1 SGHKS and CDR2 YYEKEE (reference sequence). CDR3 sequence (DNA): TGTGCCAGCAGCTTGAGATGGGGAAACACTGAAGCTTTCTTT. Translation gives CASSLRWGNTEAFF.

This chain links TRBV12-3 or TRBV12-4 with TRBJ1-5; 7 bases are a match to TRBD1. V lost 3 bases, J lost 7 bases, and 9 bases stayed unmatched. This CDR3 spans 15 amino acids. CDR3 loop: CASSLLQGVKQPQHF. In DNA form, the CDR3 reads TGTGCCAGCAGTTTGCTCCAGGGGGTAAAGCAGCCCCAGCATTTT.

The chain recombines TRBV18 with TRBJ2-1; 9 nucleotides align to TRBD2. Germline lookup yields CDR1 KGHSH and CDR2 LQKENI. V lost 0 bases and J lost 5; bases outside the gene matches: 5. CDR3 size: 16 residues. The CDR3 loop reads CASSPPFLAGNNEQFF. In DNA form, the CDR3 reads TGTGCCAGCTCACCACCGTTTCTAGCGGGGAACAATGAGCAGTTCTTC.

This chain connects TRBV15 to TRBJ2-1, with D perhaps matching TRBD2 (6 bases). V was clipped by 1 base and J by 6 bases, with 10 bases between them. Looked up from germline, CDR1 is LNHNV and CDR2 is YYDKDF (reference sequence). The CDR3 sequence is 14 residues long. The CDR3 protein is CATSRGLALNEQFF. As DNA, the CDR3 is TGTGCCACCAGCAGAGGTCTAGCGCTCAATGAGCAGTTCTTC.

This clonotype was counted between two and nine times. The CDR3 is CASSPLQPRVRETQYF. As DNA, the CDR3 is TGCGCCAGCAGCCCCCTCCAGCCACGAGTTCGAGAGACCCAGTACTTC. The chain uses TRBV5-1 and TRBJ2-5; no clear D. The V gene's germline CDR1 is SGHRS and CDR2 YFSETQ. The CDR3 totals 16 residues. Trimming stripped 4 bases from V and 4 bases from J, with 20 bases between.

There are many counts of this clonotype. This rearrangement joins TRBV20-1 to TRBJ2-1; D call uncertain. Trimming took 7 bases from V and 0 from J, leaving 10 bases between them. The CDR3 spans 13 residues. Looked up from germline, CDR1 is DFQATT and CDR2 is SNEGSKA (reference sequence). CDR3 residues: CSGGPDSYNEQFF. CDR3 DNA: TGCAGTGGAGGCCCCGACTCCTACAATGAGCAGTTCTTC.

In its sample, this clonotype was seen a few times. This chain uses TRBV7-2 with TRBJ2-3; 9 positions match TRBD2. The CDR3 runs 16 residues. The germline CDR1 and CDR2 sequences are SGHTA and FQGNSA. J was trimmed by 2 bases and V by 1 base; bases with no gene match: 4. CDR3 protein: CASSLVAGAFTDTQYF. CDR3 nucleotides: TGTGCCAGCAGCTTAGTAGCGGGAGCGTTCACAGATACGCAGTATTTT.

The CDR3, as DNA: TGCAGTGCAAAGAGGGGGTACAATGAGCAGTTCTTC. This gives the protein CSAKRGYNEQFF. This chain links TRBV20-1 with TRBJ2-1, with a tentative D call TRBD1 (6 bases). V was trimmed by 6 bases and J by 4 bases, leaving 10 bases between them. This CDR3 is 12 amino acids long. Germline CDR1 and CDR2: DFQATT and SNEGSKA (reference sequence).

The CDR3 sequence: CASSSGRYDYSYNEQFF. CDR3 bases: TGCGCCAGCAGCTCGGGCAGGTACGATTACTCCTACAATGAGCAGTTCTTC. This chain uses TRBV5-1 with TRBJ2-1; D ambiguous. Germline CDR1 is SGHRS and CDR2 is YFSETQ. The CDR3 contains 17 residues. V dropped 3 bases and J dropped 0 bases, with 16 bases sitting between them.

The chain combines TRBV5-6 with TRBJ1-2; 7 bases are a match to TRBD1. The CDR3 has 17 amino acids. Germline-derived CDR1 and CDR2 are SGHDT and YYEEEE. With 7 bases clipped from V and 6 bases from J, the junction kept 21 bases outside the gene matches. The CDR3 sequence is CASAPKVGTVDHHGYTF. CDR3 bases: TGTGCCAGCGCACCAAAGGTTGGGACAGTCGACCATCATGGCTACACCTTC.

This chain connects TRBV20-1 to TRBJ2-3; perhaps TRBD2 as D (6 bases). There are 12 residues in the CDR3. Germline V gene lookup returns CDR1 DFQATT and CDR2 SNEGSKA (reference sequence). V was clipped by 8 bases and J by 0 bases, with 9 bases between them. CDR3 amino acids: CSCGTSTDTQYF. As DNA, the CDR3 is TGCAGTTGTGGGACTAGCACAGATACGCAGTATTTT.

The genes are TRBV7-2 and TRBJ2-1, with a tentative D call TRBD2 (6 bases). This CDR3 is built from 16 residues. With 4 bases removed from V and 5 bases from J, the gap between germline ends came to 18 bases. The germline gives CDR1 SGHTA, CDR2 FQGNSA. The CDR3 spells CASSSRGGATHNEQFF. Here the CDR3 DNA reads TGTGCCAGCAGCTCAAGAGGCGGGGCGACTCACAATGAGCAGTTCTTC.

The gene calls are TRBV6-2 or TRBV6-3 and TRBJ1-1; D not resolved. The CDR3 consists of 12 residues. Germline CDR1 and CDR2: MNHEY and SVGEGT. Deletions cut 5 bases from V and 3 bases from J, with 7 bases between. CDR3 in amino acids: CASSDIDTEAFF. The CDR3 nucleotides are TGTGCCAGCAGTGACATTGACACTGAAGCTTTCTTT.

CDR3 residues: CSAARGGNEQFF. CDR3 in DNA: TGCAGTGCTGCCCGGGGGGGCAATGAGCAGTTCTTC. The V gene is TRBV20-1, the J gene TRBJ2-1; the match to TRBD2 covers 8 bases. With V trimmed by 5 bases and J by 6 bases, 3 bases remained unmatched. CDR1 and CDR2 (germline): DFQATT, SNEGSKA (reference sequence). CDR3 length: 12 amino acids.

The chain is built from TRBV20-1 and TRBJ2-3; no clear D. The V gene's germline CDR1 is DFQATT and CDR2 SNEGSKA (reference sequence). The germline V and J ends were trimmed by 5 bases and 0 bases, with 6 bases remaining between them. This CDR3 spans 12 amino acids. CDR3 DNA sequence: TGCAGTGCTGAGAAAAGCACAGATACGCAGTATTTT. Amino acids: CSAEKSTDTQYF.

In this sample, this clonotype turned up once. The rearrangement uses TRBV27 and TRBJ2-7; weak D call: TRBD2 (6 bases). This CDR3 spans 14 amino acids. The V and J ends lost 4 bases and 1 base respectively, with 11 bases between them. Germline V gene data show CDR1 as MNHEY and CDR2 as SMNVEV (reference sequence). DNA of the CDR3: TGTGCCAGCAGTTCAATGGGGGGTTCCTACGAGCAGTACTTC. Its protein product is CASSSMGGSYEQYF.